One and the same sample provided the 19 T cell receptor beta chains below, sequenced in a study of cytomegalovirus exposure and HLA in healthy donors. Primers included in the PCR were 60 Vbeta and 13 Jbeta primers. Clones were read by immunoSEQ multiplex PCR, and TCRdb kept only the in-frame ones, dropping some. The profile shows tens of thousands of clones, 72% of them singletons. Material for sequencing was PBMCs. The receptors here all came from a woman between 50 and 59 years old in good health and CMV-seropositive.

This rearrangement joins TRBV7-8 to TRBJ1-2, with D possibly matching TRBD1 (5 bases). The CDR3 has 15 residues. Germline CDR1 and CDR2: SGHVS and FQNEAQ. The ends were cut back, 3 bases at V and 3 bases at J, with 14 bases in the middle. The CDR3 loop reads CASSFSQGLDYGYTF. The CDR3 nucleotides read TGTGCCAGCAGCTTCTCCCAGGGTTTGGACTATGGCTACACCTTC.

The count of this clone is one. The J gene is TRBJ1-2, the V gene TRBV14; D is undetermined. The V and J ends lost 0 bases and 5 bases respectively, with 16 bases between them. The germline V gene has CDR1 SGHDN and CDR2 FVKESK. The CDR3 runs to 16 residues. The CDR3 DNA is TGTGCCAGCAGCCAAGACAACAGAGGGCAGTTATATGGCTACACCTTC. This encodes CASSQDNRGQLYGYTF.

The chain couples TRBV7-9 to TRBJ2-3; tentative D call: TRBD2 (5 bases). CDR3 length: 17 amino acids. The V end was cut by 1 base, the J end by 5 bases, with 19 bases between. Germline V CDR1 and CDR2: SEHNR, FQNEAQ (reference sequence). CDR3 DNA: TGTGCCAGCAGCTTAGGCTGGGCCACGGTAAGCGGAGATACGCAGTATTTT. Amino acids: CASSLGWATVSGDTQYF.

The rearrangement uses TRBV28 and TRBJ2-5; 7 bases match TRBD1. This CDR3 spans 16 amino acids. V lost 5 bases and J lost 2; bases outside the gene matches: 11. Germline V CDR1 and CDR2: MDHEN, SYDVKM. The CDR3 bases are TGTGCCAGCAGTCACTGGACAGGCGTGGGGCAAGAGACCCAGTACTTC. It is translated as CASSHWTGVGQETQYF.

CDR3 sequence (DNA): TGCAGTGCGTACGTCGGTTATGGCTACACCTTC. It encodes CSAYVGYGYTF. The chain links TRBV20-1 to TRBJ1-2, with D uncertain. The germline V gene encodes CDR1 DFQATT and CDR2 SNEGSKA (reference sequence). The CDR3 extends over 11 amino acids. V lost 6 bases and J 5 bases, leaving 10 bases between the germline ends.

The J gene is TRBJ2-7, the V gene TRBV5-8, with D unresolved. Trimming left V 6 bases short and J 7 bases short, with 23 bases between. Germline V gene data show CDR1 as SGHTS and CDR2 as YDEGEE. The length of the CDR3 is 15 residues. The CDR3 DNA follows: TGTGCCAGCACCCAATTTTGGTCAGCGAATCGGGAGCAGTACTTC. Its protein is CASTQFWSANREQYF.

The genes are TRBV5-8 and TRBJ1-2; unclear D gene. The germline V gene encodes CDR1 SGHTS and CDR2 YDEGEE. The CDR3 has 13 amino acids. V was pared by 0 bases and J by 2 bases, with 5 bases between. The CDR3 DNA reads TGTGCCAGCAGCTTGGCGCGGAACTATGGCTACACCTTC. Residues: CASSLARNYGYTF.

The chain recombines TRBV28 with TRBJ2-5, with TRBD1 matching 7 bases. Germline CDR1 MDHEN, CDR2 SYDVKM. V lost 1 base, J lost 5 bases, and 22 bases stayed unmatched. The CDR3 is 20 amino acids. The CDR3 here is CASSLSSRQGLGPARETQYF. CDR3 bases: TGTGCCAGCAGTTTATCTTCGCGACAGGGATTGGGACCAGCACGGGAGACCCAGTACTTC.

This rearrangement joins TRBV7-2 to TRBJ2-3, with 9 bases lining up with TRBD2. The CDR3 consists of 14 residues. Germline CDR1 SGHTA, CDR2 FQGNSA. V lost 5 bases to trimming and J lost 6 bases; unmatched junction nucleotides: 6. CDR3 in amino acids: CASSPTTSGDTQYF. The DNA of the CDR3 is TGTGCCAGCAGCCCTACCACTAGCGGGGATACGCAGTATTTT.

The CDR3 bases are TGTGCCAGCAGAGAGCAACAGGGGGCTTTGGACGAGCAGTACTTC. It encodes CASREQQGALDEQYF. This chain joins TRBV2 and TRBJ2-7; 9 nucleotides match TRBD1. This CDR3 spans 15 amino acids. V gave up 6 bases and J gave up 5 bases; unmatched junction bases: 11. Germline CDR1 reads SNHLY; CDR2 reads FYNNEI.

V gene TRBV18 combines with J gene TRBJ1-1; D not resolved. Per germline, CDR1 KGHSH and CDR2 LQKENI. V lost 3 bases and J lost 1, with 12 bases in between. The CDR3 contains 15 residues. The CDR3: CASSPPPGRNTEAFF. CDR3 coding DNA: TGTGCCAGCTCACCCCCTCCCGGGAGGAACACTGAAGCTTTCTTT.

This rearrangement joins TRBV27 to TRBJ2-1; D unresolved. The CDR3 contains 15 residues. The germline V and J ends were trimmed by 3 bases and 4 bases, with 13 bases remaining between them. Germline loops: CDR1 MNHEY, CDR2 SMNVEV (reference sequence). CDR3 sequence: CASSFRGERYNEQFF. The DNA of the CDR3 is TGTGCCAGCAGTTTCAGAGGAGAAAGGTACAATGAGCAGTTCTTC.

The rearrangement links TRBV5-1 to TRBJ1-2; D gene unclear. Germline CDR1 SGHRS, CDR2 YFSETQ. The CDR3 has 14 amino acids. V lost 0 bases, J lost 2 bases, and 8 bases lay in between. DNA for the CDR3: TGCGCCAGCAGCTTGGTTGGAGGGAACTATGGCTACACCTTC. Translating it yields CASSLVGGNYGYTF.

The rearrangement joins TRBV6-5 to TRBJ1-4, with TRBD1 as a possible D gene (6 bases). V was clipped by 4 bases and J by 6 bases, with 18 bases between them. This CDR3 has 16 residues. Germline V gives CDR1 MNHEY, CDR2 SVGAGI. CDR3 in DNA: TGTGCCAGCAGTTTAGTTTCCGGGACAAATTATGAAAAACTGTTTTTT. Translating gives CASSLVSGTNYEKLFF.

The gene calls are TRBV15 and TRBJ1-5, with 8 bases lining up with TRBD1. The CDR3 has 15 residues. Looked up from germline, CDR1 is LNHNV and CDR2 is YYDKDF (reference sequence). Trimming removed 8 bases from V and 2 bases from J; junction bases left unmatched: 8. DNA for the CDR3: TGTGCCACCGGAAAACAGGGGGGTGGCAATCAGCCCCAGCATTTT. This gives the protein CATGKQGGGNQPQHF.

The chain employs TRBV13 and TRBJ1-6; TRBD1 matches at 10 bases. V lost 5 bases and J lost 7; bases outside the gene matches: 5. The CDR3 extends over 15 amino acids. The germline gives CDR1 PRHDT, CDR2 FYEKMQ (reference sequence). The DNA of the CDR3 is TGTGCCAGCAGCCGAAGACAGGGGGCAAATTCACCCCTCCACTTT. It translates to CASSRRQGANSPLHF.

V gene TRBV30 combines with J gene TRBJ2-7; 10 nucleotides match TRBD1. Looked up from germline, CDR1 is GTSNPN and CDR2 is SVGIG (reference sequence). The CDR3 is 14 residues long. V was pared by 0 bases and J by 2 bases, with 1 base of the junction left unmatched. The CDR3 DNA reads TGTGCCTGGAGTGTAGGACAGGGGGCCTACGAGCAGTACTTC. Translating gives CAWSVGQGAYEQYF.

This sequence joins TRBV9 and TRBJ2-7, with D possibly matching TRBD2 (6 bases). This CDR3 is built from 15 residues. The V gene lost 4 bases and the J gene lost 4 bases, with 18 bases spanning the gap. Germline lookup yields CDR1 SGDLS and CDR2 YYNGEE. CDR3 DNA: TGTGCCAGCAGCCCGAATCGGGAGCTGTATTACGAGCAGTACTTC. Its protein product is CASSPNRELYYEQYF. Full variable domain (missing parts from reference TRBV9 and TRBJ2-7): DSGVTQTPKHLITATGQRVTLRCSPRSGDLSVYWYQQSLDQGLQFLIQYYNGEERAKGNILERFSAQQFPDLHSELNLSSLELGDSALYFCASSPNRELYYEQYFGPGTRLTVT.

The genes are TRBV27 and TRBJ2-7, with 9 bases identical to TRBD1. Germline-derived CDR1 and CDR2 are MNHEY and SMNVEV (reference sequence). The CDR3 extends over 14 amino acids. Trimming removed 4 bases from V and 5 bases from J; junction bases left unmatched: 6. The CDR3 region is CASSYGQGSHEQYF. The DNA of the CDR3 is TGTGCCAGCAGTTACGGACAGGGGTCCCACGAGCAGTACTTC.